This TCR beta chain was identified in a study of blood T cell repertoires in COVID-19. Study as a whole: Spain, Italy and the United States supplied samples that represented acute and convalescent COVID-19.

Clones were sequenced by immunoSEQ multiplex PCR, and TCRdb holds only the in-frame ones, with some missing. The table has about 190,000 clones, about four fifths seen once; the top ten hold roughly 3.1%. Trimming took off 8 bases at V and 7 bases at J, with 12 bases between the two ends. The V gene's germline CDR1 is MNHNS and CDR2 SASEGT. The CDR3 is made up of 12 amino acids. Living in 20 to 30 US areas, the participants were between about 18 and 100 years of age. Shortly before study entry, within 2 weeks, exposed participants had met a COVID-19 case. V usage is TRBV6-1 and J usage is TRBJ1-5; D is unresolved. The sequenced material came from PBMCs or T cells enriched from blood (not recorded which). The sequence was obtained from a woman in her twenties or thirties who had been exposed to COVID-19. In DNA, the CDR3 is TGTGCCAGCGGGGAGCCGGGGCAGCCCCAGCATTTT. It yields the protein CASGEPGQPQHF.